This T cell receptor beta chain appears in the sequencing data of a study of OX40 agonist ivuxolimab in advanced cancers. Broader study findings: Low clonal expansion, among the lowest seen, marked partial responders at 0.1-3.0 mg/kg. Some patients without response likewise showed low normalized clonal expansion.

Details on this clone: The antigen remains undetermined.

With baseline, cycle 4 day 1, and cycle 7 day 1 as timepoints, blood was sampled. Profiled with immunoSEQ multiplex PCR; TCRdb holds only in-frame clones, not every one. The table shows 60,000 to 75,000 clones, with more than 70% occurring only once. V was pared by 0 bases and J by 4 bases, with 16 bases between. This CDR3 comprises 16 residues. Germline assignment: CDR1 SGHAT and CDR2 FQNNGV. The clonotype comes from an adult with an advanced solid tumor such as melanoma, head and neck, liver or kidney cancer. The chain combines TRBV11-2 with TRBJ2-7, with D maybe TRBD2 (6 bases). Sample: CD4+ or CD8+ T cells sorted from blood, taken in a trial of the OX40 agonist ivuxolimab. The CDR3 bases are TGTGCCAGCAGCTTAGATTTGGGAGGAGGAGGTTACGAGCAGTACTTC. The encoded protein is CASSLDLGGGGYEQYF. The full variable domain, completed using reference TRBV11-2 and TRBJ2-7, is EAGVAQSPRYKIIEKRQSVAFWCNPISGHATLYWYQQILGQGPKLLIQFQNNGVVDDSQLPKDRFSAERLKGVDSTLKIQPAKLEDSAVYLCASSLDLGGGGYEQYFGPGTRLTVT.